This T cell receptor beta chain was identified in a study of blood T cells in healthy people across ages. Study-wide results and caveats: Donors of long life had a larger count of naive CD4+ cells and greater diversity than aged donors.

This clonotype has more than one count but fewer than ten. Antigen specificity is unknown. Through a sample-barcoded 5' primer and a J-beta primer mix, a second PCR was run for about 7 to 12 cycles. CDR3-containing paired-end reads numbering at least 2.5 million came from each sample. In TCRdb, the 5' RACE reads were re-called with MiXCR into one record per CDR3 protein. The table shows over a million distinct CDR3 sequences, with roughly 43% occurring only once. This clonotype was obtained from a woman younger than 35 in good health. The sequenced material came from blood.

CDR3 sequence reads: CASSLASHNEQFF. CDR3 nucleotides: TGCGCCAGCAGCTTGGCCTCTCACAATGAGCAGTTCTTC. The gene calls are TRBV5-1 and TRBJ2-1; the D is unclear. Germline assignment: CDR1 SGHRS and CDR2 YFSETQ. This CDR3 spans 13 amino acids. V was cut by 0 bases and J by 5 bases, with 6 bases left in between.